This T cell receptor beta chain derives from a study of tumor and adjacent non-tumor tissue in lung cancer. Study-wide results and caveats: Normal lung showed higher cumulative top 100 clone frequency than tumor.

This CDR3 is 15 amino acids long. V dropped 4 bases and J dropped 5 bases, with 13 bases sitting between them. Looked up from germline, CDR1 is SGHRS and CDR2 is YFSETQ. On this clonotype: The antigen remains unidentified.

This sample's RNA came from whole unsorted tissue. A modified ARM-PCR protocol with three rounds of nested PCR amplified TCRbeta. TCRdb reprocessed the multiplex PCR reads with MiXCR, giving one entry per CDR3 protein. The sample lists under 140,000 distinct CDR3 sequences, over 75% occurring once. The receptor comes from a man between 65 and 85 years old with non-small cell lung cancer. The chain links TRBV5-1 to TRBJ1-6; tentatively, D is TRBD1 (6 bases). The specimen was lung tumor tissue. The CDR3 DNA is TGCGCCAGCAGCATCCAGGGGCATCATAATTCACCCCTCCACTTT. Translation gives CASSIQGHHNSPLHF. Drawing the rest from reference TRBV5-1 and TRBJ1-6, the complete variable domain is KAGVTQTPRYLIKTRGQQVTLSCSPISGHRSVSWYQQTPGQGLQFLFEYFSETQRNKGNFPGRFSGRQFSNSRSEMNVSTLELGDSALYLCASSIQGHHNSPLHFGNGTRLTVT.